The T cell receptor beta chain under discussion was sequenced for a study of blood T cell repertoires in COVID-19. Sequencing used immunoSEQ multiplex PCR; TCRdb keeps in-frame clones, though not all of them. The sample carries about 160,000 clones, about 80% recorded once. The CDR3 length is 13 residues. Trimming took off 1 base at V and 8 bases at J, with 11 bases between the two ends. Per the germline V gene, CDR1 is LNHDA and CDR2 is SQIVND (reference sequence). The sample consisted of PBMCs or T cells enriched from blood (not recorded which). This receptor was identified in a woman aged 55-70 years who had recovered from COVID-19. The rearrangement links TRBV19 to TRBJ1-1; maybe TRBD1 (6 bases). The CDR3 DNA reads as TGTGCCAGTAGTATAGTCCCAGGGGCAGAAGCTTTCTTT. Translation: CASSIVPGAEAFF.